A single sample gave rise to the 6 T cell receptor beta chains below, sequenced in a study of blood T cell repertoires in COVID-19. Sequencing was performed with immunoSEQ multiplex PCR; in TCRdb, only in-frame clones are kept and a portion is missing. The repertoire has about 140,000 clones, over 80% of them found once; the top ten carry roughly 9.6%. The specimen sequenced was peripheral blood. The receptors here all came from a woman aged 80 or over with acute or convalescent COVID-19.

V usage is TRBV27 and J usage is TRBJ1-5; no clear D. The ends were cut back, 3 bases at V and 5 bases at J, with 14 bases in the middle. This CDR3 comprises 15 residues. Germline-derived CDR1 and CDR2 are MNHEY and SMNVEV (reference sequence). The CDR3 region has the DNA TGTGCCAGCAGTTTTTGGGAGATAGACTATCAGCCCCAGCATTTT. It codes for CASSFWEIDYQPQHF.

The chain uses TRBV5-4 and TRBJ2-5; 9 bases fit TRBD1. Trimming removed 4 bases from V and 3 bases from J; junction bases left unmatched: 10. Germline-derived CDR1 and CDR2 are SGHNT and YYREEE (reference sequence). This CDR3 has 16 amino acids. DNA for the CDR3: TGTGCCAGCAGCGCGGGACAGGGCATTGGAGAAGAGACCCAGTACTTC. Translation: CASSAGQGIGEETQYF. Full variable domain (missing parts from reference TRBV5-4 and TRBJ2-5): ETGVTQSPTHLIKTRGQQVTLRCSSQSGHNTVSWYQQALGQGPQFIFQYYREEENGRGNFPPRFSGLQFPNYSSELNVNALELDDSALYLCASSAGQGIGEETQYFGPGTRLLVL.

To note about this clone: At the DNA level, this CDR3 is encoded by other sequences in the same sample as well. The chain combines TRBV3-1 (or the pseudogene TRBV3-2) with TRBJ1-1; tentative D call: TRBD1 (5 bases). Looked up from germline, CDR1 is LGHDT and CDR2 is YNNKEL (reference sequence). This CDR3 is built from 14 residues. The germline V and J ends were trimmed by 0 bases and 3 bases, with 8 bases remaining between them. The CDR3 nucleotides are TGTGCCAGCAGCCAAGAGGGGGGGGACACTGAAGCTTTCTTT. It encodes CASSQEGGDTEAFF.

The chain links TRBV10-3 to TRBJ1-2; 9 nucleotides line up with TRBD1. CDR3 length equals 14 residues. The trim removed 6 bases at V and 2 bases at J, leaving 4 bases unmatched. CDR1 is ENHRY, CDR2 SYGVKD, per germline. DNA of the CDR3: TGTGCCATCAGCGGACAGGGGAGGAACTATGGCTACACCTTC. This translates into CAISGQGRNYGYTF.

This clone was seen just once. The chain is built from TRBV4-2 and TRBJ2-5; the D is unclear. The CDR3 extends over 15 amino acids. Looked up from germline, CDR1 is LGHNA and CDR2 is YNFKEQ. The V end lost 0 bases, the J end lost 1 base, and 9 bases lay between the germline ends. Here the CDR3 DNA reads TGTGCCAGCAGCCAAGATAAAACAGTCCAAGAGACCCAGTACTTC. This sequence encodes CASSQDKTVQETQYF.

This clone has only one observation. V gene TRBV6-1 combines with J gene TRBJ1-3; D remains unclear. Looked up from germline, CDR1 is MNHNS and CDR2 is SASEGT. Trimming took off 3 bases at V and 5 bases at J, with 11 bases between the two ends. There are 14 residues in the CDR3. The CDR3 spells CASSESWARNTIYF. The CDR3 DNA reads TGTGCCAGCAGTGAGTCGTGGGCTAGAAACACCATATATTTT.